This T cell receptor beta chain comes out of a study of shared clonotypes between healthy human individuals. Repertoires were generated with immunoSEQ multiplex PCR, while TCRdb's copy carries only in-frame clones and drops some. The repertoire holds some 92,000 clones, with around half as singletons. V gave up 0 bases and J gave up 5 bases, with 14 bases separating them. This CDR3 region has 15 residues. Germline V gene lookup returns CDR1 LGHNA and CDR2 YNFKEQ. This clone has more than one count but fewer than ten. The chain combines TRBV4-2 with TRBJ2-7; perhaps TRBD1 as D (6 bases). The sample was PBMCs. This clonotype originated in a woman in her 40s in good health. Some clones in this sample may be carry-over from other donors' samples. The CDR3 loop is CASSQEGARVHEQYF. The DNA for the CDR3 is TGTGCCAGCAGCCAAGAGGGGGCTAGGGTCCACGAGCAGTACTTC.